These 28 T cell receptor beta chains came from one sample sequenced in a study of shared clonotypes between healthy human individuals. Sequenced by immunoSEQ multiplex PCR; TCRdb stores in-frame clones only, minus some. The sample yields more than 900,000 clones, 75% to 85% seen once. What was sequenced was memory CD4+ T cells from PBMCs. The subset denotes: CD45RA-negative fraction. The receptors here all came from a man aged 18 to 35 in good health. Some clones in this sample may be carry-over from other donors' samples.

This rearrangement joins TRBV7-9 to TRBJ2-2; TRBD2 aligns across 10 bases. V shed 5 bases and J 2 bases; nucleotides not matched to a gene: 8. Germline V gene data show CDR1 as SEHNR and CDR2 as FQNEAQ (reference sequence). The CDR3 is made up of 17 amino acids. In nucleotides, the CDR3 is TGTGCCAGCAGCCCAACAAGCGGGAGGGCCAACACCGGGGAGCTGTTTTTT. As protein: CASSPTSGRANTGELFF.

The rearrangement links TRBV6-1 to TRBJ1-1; D is unclear. From germline, CDR1 is MNHNS and CDR2 SASEGT. The CDR3 runs 13 residues. V was cut by 1 base and J by 5 bases, with 8 bases left in between. The CDR3, as DNA: TGTGCCAGCAGTGAAGGACTGAGGACTGAAGCTTTCTTT. Protein: CASSEGLRTEAFF.

A word on this clone: This specimen includes other DNA sequences encoding the same CDR3. This chain links TRBV6-5 with TRBJ2-1; D gene uncertain. V was cut by 8 bases and J by 0 bases, with 11 bases left in between. Germline V gene lookup returns CDR1 MNHEY and CDR2 SVGAGI. The CDR3 runs to 14 residues. The CDR3: CASRRDFSYNEQFF. The CDR3 DNA sequence: TGTGCCAGCCGACGCGATTTCTCCTACAATGAGCAGTTCTTC.

J is TRBJ1-3 and V is TRBV28; perhaps TRBD1 as D (5 bases). The CDR3 spans 14 residues. V lost 5 bases and J 3 bases, leaving 11 bases between the germline ends. Germline V CDR1 and CDR2: MDHEN, SYDVKM. The CDR3 sequence is CASSIGTVGNTIYF. The CDR3 nucleotides are TGTGCCAGCAGTATCGGGACCGTTGGAAACACCATATATTTT.

A few counts support this clone. V is TRBV9 and J is TRBJ2-2; 9 nucleotides match TRBD2. CDR3 length: 18 residues. Germline V gives CDR1 SGDLS, CDR2 YYNGEE. J gave up 0 bases and V 2 bases, and 8 bases lay outside the gene matches. The CDR3 bases are TGTGCCAGCAGCGTTACTAGCGGGTTGTCGGCGAACACCGGGGAGCTGTTTTTT. It specifies CASSVTSGLSANTGELFF.

Concerning this clone itself: The junction and the germline gene differ at one end; a read error may be behind it. The V call is TRBV28, the J call TRBJ2-2; perhaps TRBD2 as D (6 bases). Germline CDR1 MDHEN, CDR2 SYDVKM. This CDR3 contains 16 residues. CDR3 loop: CTSSFPFGSGTGELFF. CDR3 DNA: TGTACCAGCAGTTTCCCCTTCGGGAGCGGAACCGGGGAGCTGTTTTTT.

The V gene is TRBV11-3, the J gene TRBJ2-1, with 15 bases aligning to TRBD2. There are 15 residues in the CDR3. V lost 5 bases, J lost 9 bases, and 5 bases stayed unmatched. CDR1 is SGHNT and CDR2 is YENEEA in the germline V gene. The DNA of the CDR3 is TGTGCCAGCAGCCAAGGACTAGCGGGAGGGGCTGAGCAGTTCTTC. This sequence encodes CASSQGLAGGAEQFF.

Comments on this clone: Only one base separates this from a far larger clonotype, so it likely reflects a read error. The CDR3 sequence: CVSSTQETQYF. The CDR3 nucleotides are TGTGTCAGCAGTACCCAAGAGACCCAGTACTTC. The chain joins TRBV6-6 to TRBJ2-5; D uncertain. The CDR3 runs 11 residues. From germline, CDR1 is MNHNY and CDR2 SVGAGI (reference sequence).

V is TRBV6-1 and J is TRBJ1-2; TRBD1 aligns across 7 bases. The CDR3 has 13 residues. After removal of 5 bases from V and 2 bases from J, the junction contained 2 bases not matched to a gene. Per the germline V gene, CDR1 is MNHNS and CDR2 is SASEGT. The CDR3 loop is CASSSTGNYGYTF. The CDR3 bases are TGTGCCAGCAGTTCGACAGGGAACTATGGCTACACCTTC.

The chain links TRBV28 to TRBJ1-2; D gene unclear. In germline, CDR1 is MDHEN, CDR2 SYDVKM. V lost 6 bases to trimming and J lost 4 bases, with 15 bases between them. The CDR3 spans 14 residues. The CDR3 loop is CASSSPSGSYGYTF. In DNA, the CDR3 is TGTGCCAGCAGCAGTCCGTCGGGGTCCTATGGCTACACCTTC.

The chain is built from TRBV28 and TRBJ2-2; no firm D call. CDR1 is MDHEN and CDR2 is SYDVKM in the germline V gene. V was clipped by 5 bases and J by 9 bases, with 13 bases between them. The CDR3 sequence is 13 residues long. DNA for the CDR3: TGTGCCAGCAGTCGTGATATGCCACGGGAGCTGTTTTTT. Protein sequence: CASSRDMPRELFF.

The chain joins TRBV29-1 to TRBJ1-4, with D uncertain. The V end was cut by 7 bases, the J end by 0 bases, with 9 bases between. This CDR3 is built from 13 residues. CDR1 and CDR2 (germline): SQVTM, ANQGSEA. This chain's CDR3 is CSAGFATNEKLFF. Written as DNA, the CDR3 is TGCAGCGCGGGCTTTGCAACTAATGAAAAACTGTTTTTT.

This clone was found once. V is TRBV29-1 and J is TRBJ1-2, with D unclear. The CDR3 consists of 12 residues. CDR1 is SQVTM, CDR2 ANQGSEA, per germline. The V end was cut by 6 bases, the J end by 0 bases, with 8 bases between. CDR3 DNA: TGCAGCGTCCGACGGTCTAACTATGGCTACACCTTC. This encodes CSVRRSNYGYTF.

The DNA for the CDR3 is TGTGCTAGTGGGCGGACAGGGAGCACAGATACGCAGTATTTT. Translating gives CASGRTGSTDTQYF. This chain connects TRBV12-5 to TRBJ2-3, with 8 bases aligning to TRBD1. Germline V gene lookup returns CDR1 LGHNT and CDR2 FRNRAP. Trimming took 6 bases from V and 0 from J; bases not matched to a gene: 2. The CDR3 extends over 14 amino acids. The whole variable domain, filled in from reference TRBV12-5 and TRBJ2-3, reads DARVTQTPRHKVTEMGQEVTMRCQPILGHNTVFWYRQTMMQGLELLAYFRNRAPLDDSGMPKDRFSAEMPDATLATLKIQPSEPRDSAVYFCASGRTGSTDTQYFGPGTRLTVL.

This chain joins TRBV18 and TRBJ2-2; the D call may be TRBD1 or TRBD2 (5 bases each). Germline values: CDR1 KGHSH, CDR2 LQKENI. Trimming left V 6 bases short and J 6 bases short, with 17 bases between. CDR3 length: 15 amino acids. The CDR3 spells CASSPGTRVAGELFF. CDR3 DNA sequence: TGTGCCAGCTCTCCAGGGACCAGAGTGGCCGGGGAGCTGTTTTTT.

The V and J genes are TRBV5-4 and TRBJ2-1; D remains ambiguous. The V and J ends lost 4 bases and 4 bases respectively, with 9 bases between them. The CDR3 is 13 residues long. Germline CDR1 and CDR2: SGHNT and YYREEE (reference sequence). As DNA, the CDR3 is TGTGCCAGCAGCCAGGTAGTGTACAATGAGCAGTTCTTC. Encoded protein: CASSQVVYNEQFF.

This clone was recorded a few times. This sequence joins TRBV9 and TRBJ2-1, with 9 bases aligning to TRBD1. CDR3 length: 15 residues. Per germline, CDR1 SGDLS and CDR2 YYNGEE. J gave up 2 bases and V 4 bases, and 4 bases lay outside the gene matches. The CDR3 loop is CASSPGQGAYNEQFF. The CDR3 bases are TGTGCCAGCAGCCCGGGACAGGGTGCCTACAATGAGCAGTTCTTC.

The V and J genes are TRBV29-1 and TRBJ2-3, with D perhaps TRBD2 (5 bases). CDR1 and CDR2 (germline): SQVTM, ANQGSEA. The V gene lost 6 bases and the J gene lost 4 bases, with 23 bases spanning the gap. CDR3 size: 16 residues. CDR3 bases: TGCAGCGTCCAAGCTGGGCCAGCGGTTGGCCCAGATACGCAGTATTTT. As protein: CSVQAGPAVGPDTQYF.

A note on this clone: Different DNA sequences within this sample yield the same CDR3. The V and J genes are TRBV7-3 and TRBJ2-2, with 15 positions matching TRBD2. The CDR3 is 16 residues long. With 5 bases clipped from V and 5 bases from J, the junction kept 3 bases outside the gene matches. CDR1 and CDR2 (germline): SGHTA, FQGTGA. The CDR3 protein is CASSRGLAGGTGELFF. The CDR3 DNA is TGTGCCAGCAGCCGGGGACTAGCGGGAGGTACCGGGGAGCTGTTTTTT.

The V and J genes are TRBV6-6 and TRBJ2-3; 11 positions agree with TRBD2. This CDR3 region has 16 residues. Germline loops: CDR1 MNHNY, CDR2 SVGAGI (reference sequence). J was trimmed by 3 bases and V by 6 bases; bases with no gene match: 8. The CDR3, as DNA: TGTGCCAGCAGCCCCCTAGCGGGAGGAGGGACAGATACGCAGTATTTT. Translating gives CASSPLAGGGTDTQYF.

The rearrangement joins TRBV6-9 to TRBJ2-7; D unclear. Germline V CDR1 and CDR2: MNHGY, SVAAGI. This CDR3 is built from 13 residues. Trimming left V 8 bases short and J 6 bases short, with 17 bases between. The CDR3 nucleotides read TGTGCCAGCCCCACCCCTGGAGCAAGCGAGCAGTACTTC. Amino acids: CASPTPGASEQYF.

The CDR3 DNA reads TGTGCCAGCAGCCACCGACAGGGAGGGAACGAGCAGTACTTC. The encoded protein is CASSHRQGGNEQYF. The chain links TRBV7-9 to TRBJ2-7, with D perhaps TRBD1 or TRBD2 (7 bases each). V shed 5 bases and J shed 5 bases, with 16 bases lying between them. CDR3 size: 14 residues. Germline assignment: CDR1 SEHNR and CDR2 FQNEAQ (reference sequence).

The chain carries TRBV7-9 and TRBJ1-5; D might be TRBD1 (5 bases). V dropped 2 bases and J dropped 5 bases, with 7 bases sitting between them. This CDR3 is 13 amino acids long. Germline-derived CDR1 and CDR2 are SEHNR and FQNEAQ (reference sequence). The CDR3 region has the DNA TGTGCCAGCAGCTTAATACAGGATCAGCCCCAGCATTTT. Translation gives CASSLIQDQPQHF.

The chain employs TRBV25-1 and TRBJ1-5; D possibly corresponds to TRBD1 (5 bases). Germline assignment: CDR1 MGHDK and CDR2 SYGVNS. CDR3 length: 14 residues. Between the trimmed V and J ends, which lost 4 bases and 3 bases, there was a span of 10 bases. The CDR3 DNA is TGTGCCAGCAGTGGGGGGAGGCTCAATCAGCCCCAGCATTTT. Its protein is CASSGGRLNQPQHF.

A note on this clone: An end of the junction does not agree with germline; a read error may underlie this. The rearrangement uses TRBV7-2 and TRBJ1-5, with a weak D call TRBD1 (6 bases). This CDR3 is built from 15 residues. Germline CDR1 is SGHTA and CDR2 is FQGNSA. The CDR3 reads CASSLGRGDDQPQHF. The CDR3 region has the DNA TGCGCCAGCAGCTTGGGCAGGGGAGACGATCAGCCCCAGCATTTT. Full variable domain (remainder filled in from reference TRBV7-2 and TRBJ1-5): GAGVSQSPSNKVTEKGKDVELRCDPISGHTALYWYRQSLGQGLEFLIYFQGNSAPDKSGLPSDRFSAERTGGSVSTLTIQRTQQEDSAVYLCASSLGRGDDQPQHFGDGTRLSIL.

The rearrangement joins TRBV29-1 to TRBJ1-2; no clear D gene. The CDR3 has 13 residues. The V gene lost 5 bases and the J gene lost 4 bases, with 14 bases spanning the gap. The germline gives CDR1 SQVTM, CDR2 ANQGSEA. CDR3 DNA: TGCAGCGTTAAGGGAGTCGATCTCTATGGCTACACCTTC. Translation: CSVKGVDLYGYTF.

The chain combines TRBV5-1 with TRBJ2-3; 7 bases align to TRBD2. This CDR3 spans 16 amino acids. The ends lost 4 bases at V and 1 base at J; junction bases unmatched: 9. Germline CDR1 reads SGHRS; CDR2 reads YFSETQ. The CDR3 loop is CASSLRRAGGTDTQYF. The CDR3 region has the DNA TGCGCCAGCAGCCTGCGCCGGGCGGGGGGCACAGATACGCAGTATTTT.

The rearrangement uses TRBV7-9 and TRBJ2-7, with 7 bases matching TRBD1. V trimming: 3 bases; J trimming: 2 bases; junction bases outside the gene matches: 7. There are 15 residues in the CDR3. The V gene's germline CDR1 is SEHNR and CDR2 FQNEAQ (reference sequence). This CDR3 reads CASSFTGTDTYEQYF. In nucleotides, the CDR3 is TGTGCCAGCAGCTTTACCGGGACAGATACCTACGAGCAGTACTTC.